Each of the 20 T cell receptor beta chains below was sequenced from the same sample in a study of blood T cells in healthy people across ages. Then a second PCR, running roughly 7 to 11 cycles, was carried out with a sample-barcoded 5' primer and a J-beta primer mix. TCRdb re-derived calls from the 5' RACE reads in MiXCR, one entry per CDR3 protein. Counted here are approximately 800,000 distinct CDR3 sequences, 55% to 75% occurring once; the ten biggest clones make up about 20%. The sample taken for sequencing was blood. These receptors were obtained from a man aged 25 to 40 in good health.

The chain has TRBV29-1 and TRBJ2-5; TRBD2 aligns across 10 bases. The V gene's germline CDR1 is SQVTM and CDR2 ANQGSEA. This CDR3 comprises 17 residues. As DNA, the CDR3 is TGCAGTGTGGGACTAGCGCAGGGAGGGGGATGGATAGAGACCCAGTACTTC. Residues: CSVGLAQGGGWIETQYF.

This clonotype was seen a few times. V usage is TRBV3-1 and J usage is TRBJ2-5, with D perhaps matching TRBD2 (5 bases). CDR3 length equals 13 residues. The germline gives CDR1 LGHDT, CDR2 YNNKEL (reference sequence). V lost 7 bases, J lost 2 bases, and 11 bases lay in between. CDR3 region: CASIRGPQETQYF. In DNA form, the CDR3 reads TGTGCCAGCATCCGGGGTCCACAAGAGACCCAGTACTTC.

The rearrangement links TRBV28 to TRBJ2-7; D call uncertain. V was pared by 7 bases and J by 3 bases, with 16 bases between. From germline, CDR1 is MDHEN and CDR2 SYDVKM. The CDR3 is 14 amino acids. The DNA of the CDR3 is TGTGCCAGCACGGAGAGCCCCTTCAACTACGAGCAGTACTTC. Its protein product is CASTESPFNYEQYF.

V is TRBV29-1 and J is TRBJ2-4; D possibly corresponds to TRBD2 (5 bases). The DNA end is a closer match to TRBJ2-5, so the J assignment may be wrong. From germline, CDR1 is SQVTM and CDR2 ANQGSEA. CDR3 length: 13 residues. CDR3 nucleotides: TGCAGCGGGCGCACTAGGGTCCAAGAGACCCAGTACTTC. Its protein is CSGRTRVQETQYF.

The CDR3 bases are TGTGCCAGCATCCCAGCGGGAGGACTAACCTCCGAGACCCAGTACTTC. It encodes CASIPAGGLTSETQYF. The chain combines TRBV28 with TRBJ2-7, with 9 positions matching TRBD2. The J call may not be correct, given that the DNA end is closer to TRBJ2-5. Germline assignment: CDR1 MDHEN and CDR2 SYDVKM. The CDR3 runs to 16 residues.

The rearrangement joins TRBV27 to TRBJ2-1; no firm D call. Germline-derived CDR1 and CDR2 are MNHEY and SMNVEV (reference sequence). With 5 bases removed from V and 0 bases from J, the gap between germline ends came to 11 bases. The CDR3 runs to 15 residues. CDR3 region: CASSLVWSSYNEQFF. In DNA, the CDR3 is TGTGCCAGCAGTCTTGTATGGAGCTCCTACAATGAGCAGTTCTTC.

This clonotype was seen ten or more times. The rearrangement joins TRBV20-1 to TRBJ2-1, with 7 positions matching TRBD2. The CDR3 is 16 residues long. CDR1 DFQATT and CDR2 SNEGSKA come from the germline V gene (reference sequence). Trimming removed 0 bases from V and 3 bases from J; junction bases left unmatched: 8. The CDR3 reads CSARDRLAEYYNEQFF. The CDR3 DNA reads as TGCAGTGCTAGAGATAGGCTAGCGGAATACTACAATGAGCAGTTCTTC.

V gene TRBV5-1 combines with J gene TRBJ2-1; D is unclear. The ends were cut back, 4 bases at V and 3 bases at J, with 14 bases in the middle. Per germline, CDR1 SGHRS and CDR2 YFSETQ. The length of the CDR3 is 15 residues. The CDR3 spells CASSPVPTYYNEQFF. The CDR3 region has the DNA TGCGCCAGCAGCCCAGTGCCTACCTACTACAATGAGCAGTTCTTC.

This sequence joins TRBV20-1 and TRBJ2-3; D is unresolved. V was trimmed by 0 bases and J by 0 bases, leaving 13 bases between them. Per germline, CDR1 DFQATT and CDR2 SNEGSKA (reference sequence). CDR3 size: 16 residues. The CDR3 here is CSAREVVVKSTDTQYF. CDR3 coding DNA: TGCAGTGCTAGAGAGGTTGTCGTGAAGAGCACAGATACGCAGTATTTT.

V and J are TRBV4-1 and TRBJ1-6; the D gene is possibly TRBD1 (6 bases). The CDR3 has 16 residues. Trimming removed 0 bases at V and 4 bases at J, with 10 bases between. The V gene's germline CDR1 is MGHRA and CDR2 YSYEKL. CDR3 coding DNA: TGCGCCAGCAGCCAAGACGACAGGCTGTATAATTCACCCCTCCACTTT. Residues: CASSQDDRLYNSPLHF.

V gene TRBV6-5 combines with J gene TRBJ2-1; D might be TRBD2 (5 bases). The CDR3 is 17 amino acids. Germline CDR1 MNHEY, CDR2 SVGAGI. V lost 2 bases and J 0 bases, leaving 14 bases between the germline ends. The CDR3 here is CASSYDLLGSSYNEQFF. The CDR3 nucleotides are TGTGCCAGCAGTTACGATCTCCTGGGGAGCTCCTACAATGAGCAGTTCTTC.

Notes on this clonotype: A read error may produce the germline difference seen at one junction end. The J gene is TRBJ1-1, the V gene TRBV6-1; the D gene is possibly TRBD1 (5 bases). This CDR3 region has 11 residues. Germline CDR1 and CDR2: MNHNS and SASEGT. The CDR3 sequence is CASAWGTEAFF. CDR3 coding DNA: TGTGCCAGCGCCTGGGGCACTGAGGCTTTCTTT.

The chain is built from TRBV7-9 and TRBJ2-6; 9 bases line up with TRBD1. The CDR3 is made up of 17 amino acids. Germline trimming cut 5 bases from V and 4 bases from J; bases unmatched to any gene: 9. From germline, CDR1 is SEHNR and CDR2 FQNEAQ (reference sequence). This CDR3 reads CASSGGQGSPGANVLTF. CDR3 coding DNA: TGTGCCAGCAGCGGAGGACAGGGGTCTCCCGGGGCCAACGTCCTGACTTTC.

V is TRBV20-1 and J is TRBJ1-1; 9 bases match TRBD1. Germline CDR1 is DFQATT and CDR2 is SNEGSKA (reference sequence). V shed 0 bases, J shed 3 bases, and the junction held 5 bases outside the gene matches. This CDR3 is built from 15 residues. The CDR3 loop is CSARDTGQGDTEAFF. As DNA, the CDR3 is TGCAGTGCTAGAGACACGGGACAGGGAGACACTGAAGCTTTCTTT.

The chain couples TRBV5-6 to TRBJ2-7; 8 nucleotides match TRBD1. V was clipped by 4 bases and J by 3 bases; unmatched bases: 6. CDR3 length: 14 amino acids. Germline loops: CDR1 SGHDT, CDR2 YYEEEE. CDR3 in amino acids: CASSVGTGHYEQYF. CDR3 sequence (DNA): TGTGCCAGCAGCGTTGGGACAGGACACTACGAGCAGTACTTC. Full variable domain (remainder filled in from reference TRBV5-6 and TRBJ2-7): DAGVTQSPTHLIKTRGQQVTLRCSPKSGHDTVSWYQQALGQGPQFIFQYYEEEERQRGNFPDRFSGHQFPNYSSELNVNALLLGDSALYLCASSVGTGHYEQYFGPGTRLTVT.

This clonotype was recorded a few times. The chain couples TRBV29-1 to TRBJ2-1, with D maybe TRBD2 (6 bases). The CDR3 length is 13 residues. CDR1 and CDR2 (germline): SQVTM, ANQGSEA. V lost 3 bases, J lost 7 bases, and 13 bases lay in between. The CDR3 reads CSVDAGGLNEQFF. CDR3 nucleotide sequence: TGCAGCGTTGATGCTGGAGGGTTGAATGAGCAGTTCTTC.

CDR3: CASSQGRAVGYNEQYF. CDR3 DNA: TGTGCCAGCAGCCAAGGTCGAGCGGTCGGATACAATGAGCAGTACTTC. The chain links TRBV4-2 to TRBJ2-1, with D tentatively TRBD2 (5 bases). The J call may be wrong; the DNA end is better matched by TRBJ2-7. This CDR3 has 16 residues. Germline lookup yields CDR1 LGHNA and CDR2 YNFKEQ.

Remarks on this clonotype: A junction boundary mismatches the germline segment, possibly from a read error. This sequence joins TRBV5-6 and TRBJ1-2, with TRBD1 matching 7 bases. The CDR3 extends over 15 amino acids. The germline V gene has CDR1 SGHDT and CDR2 YYEEEE. CDR3 DNA sequence: TGTGCCAGCAGCTTGGGTGACAGGGTGATGTACGGCTGCACCTTC. As protein: CASSLGDRVMYGCTF.

The chain has TRBV29-1 and TRBJ2-5; 10 nucleotides match TRBD1. The DNA end is more similar to TRBJ2-7, so the J call may be wrong. Germline V CDR1 and CDR2: SQVTM, ANQGSEA. The length of the CDR3 is 16 residues. CDR3 sequence (DNA): TGCAGCGTTGAAGGGGAGGACAGGGGGAGTAGTTACGAGCAGTACTTC. This encodes CSVEGEDRGSSYEQYF.

In this sample, this clonotype turned up once. The chain combines TRBV7-6 with TRBJ1-4; D is perhaps TRBD1 (6 bases). The CDR3 is made up of 16 amino acids. Germline V gives CDR1 SGHVS, CDR2 FNYEAQ. With 5 bases removed from V and 2 bases from J, the gap between germline ends came to 15 bases. Here the CDR3 reads CASSPRGARTNEKLFF. In DNA form, the CDR3 reads TGTGCCAGCAGCCCCCGGGGGGCTCGTACTAATGAAAAACTGTTTTTT. The full variable domain, its missing parts supplied by reference TRBV7-6 and TRBJ1-4, is GAGVSQSPRYKVTKRGQDVALRCDPISGHVSLYWYRQALGQGPEFLTYFNYEAQQDKSGLPNDRFSAERPEGSISTLTIQRTEQRDSAMYRCASSPRGARTNEKLFFGSGTQLSVL.